The rows below give T cell receptor beta chains drawn from one sample of a study of T-cell reconstitution after alpha-beta-depleted transplantation in children. TCRdb re-analysed the PCR reads in MiXCR, keeping a single row per CDR3 protein. The repertoire consists of about a million distinct CDR3 sequences, with around 30% occurring once and the leading ten covering over 25%. The sample was PBMCs, mostly from graft donor cells, taken 360 days after TCRalphabeta/CD19-depleted stem cell transplant. All receptors derive from a boy less than two years old who had a stem cell transplant for SCID, so the T cells may come from the graft donor. Each CDR3 is given with its conserved first and last residue. The order of the fields is J gene, V gene, CDR3 length, D gene, clone size, CDR3 DNA, CDR3 protein. The D gene is left open where the match is weak. Some rows have no size entry. The others give once, few or many, or a class for an expanded clone.

TRBJ2-3,TRBV24-1,17,TRBD2,once,TGTGCCACCAGTGACCCGCGGGGGGCCGGTCGCACAGATACGCAGTATTTT,CATSDPRGAGRTDTQYF
TRBJ1-6,TRBV7-2,12,NA,NA,TGTGCCAGCTGCTGGGGAAATTCACCCCTCCACTTT,CASCWGNSPLHF
TRBJ2-3,TRBV7-9,17,TRBD1,NA,TGTGCCAGCAGCCCCCGAGGGGACAGGGGCACCCGGAGGGTCCAGTATTTT,CASSPRGDRGTRRVQYF
TRBJ2-7,TRBV13,14,NA,NA,TGTGCCAGCAGCCCACGTCCAGACAGCTACGAGCAGTACTTC,CASSPRPDSYEQYF
TRBJ2-7,TRBV27,16,TRBD1,few,TGTGCCAGCAGTGGACAACAGGGGTCCCCTTCCTACGAGCAGTACTTC,CASSGQQGSPSYEQYF
TRBJ1-5,TRBV6-5,16,TRBD1,few,TGTGCCAGCAGTTACTCGCTGCAGGGGGCGGGTCAGCCCCAGCATTTT,CASSYSLQGAGQPQHF
TRBJ2-7,TRBV5-1,14,TRBD1,few,TGCGCCAGCAGTCGGGACAGGGGACCCTACGAGCAGTACTTC,CASSRDRGPYEQYF
TRBJ2-2,TRBV4-3,14,NA,few,TGCGCCAGCACGTTCTTTCGAGGCACCGGGGAGCTGTTTTTT,CASTFFRGTGELFF
TRBJ2-2,TRBV18,15,NA,NA,TGTGCCAGCTCACCCCTACCCATCGGAACCGGGGAGCTGTTTTTT,CASSPLPIGTGELFF
TRBJ1-2,TRBV4-1,15,NA,NA,TGCGCCAGCTTTGGGGCTCTTGAAACTAACTATGGCTACACCTTC,CASFGALETNYGYTF
TRBJ1-1,TRBV5-1,15,NA,NA,TGCGCCAGCAGCTTGGACTATACCTGGAACACTGAAGCTTTCTTT,CASSLDYTWNTEAFF
TRBJ1-2,TRBV12-3/TRBV12-4,16,NA,NA,TGTGCCAGCAGGCTATACGGGGGCGCCCCTAACTATGGCTACACCTTC,CASRLYGGAPNYGYTF
TRBJ2-5,TRBV12-3/TRBV12-4,15,TRBD1,NA,TGTGCCAGCAGCCCCGGGACAGGGGGCCTAAAGACCCAGTACTTC,CASSPGTGGLKTQYF
TRBJ2-3,TRBV30,12,NA,NA,TGTGCCTGGAGTGTTCTTACAGATACGCAGTATTTT,CAWSVLTDTQYF
TRBJ1-1,TRBV7-2,14,TRBD1,NA,TGTGCCAGCAGCTTAGGCGGACAGGTGGTTGAAGCTTTCTTT,CASSLGGQVVEAFF
TRBJ2-2,TRBV5-1,13,NA,few,TGCGCCAGCAGCTTACATAGGACCGGGGAGCTGTTTTTT,CASSLHRTGELFF
TRBJ1-2,TRBV12-3/TRBV12-4,14,NA,NA,TGTGCCAGCAGTTTAGGGCTTCCTAACTATGGCTACACCTTC,CASSLGLPNYGYTF
TRBJ2-1,TRBV15,15,NA,once,TGTGCCACCAGCAACCGGACACCATTCTACAATGAGCAGTTCTTC,CATSNRTPFYNEQFF
TRBJ2-1,TRBV5-1,13,NA,few,TGCGCCAGCAGCCCATGGACCTACAATGAGCAGTTCTTC,CASSPWTYNEQFF
TRBJ1-2,TRBV5-1,15,TRBD1,few,TGCGCCAGCAGCTTGGAAGGACAGGGCGTTGCTGGCTACACCTTC,CASSLEGQGVAGYTF
TRBJ2-4,TRBV5-6,14,NA,NA,TGTGCCAGCAGCCTACCCGGGGTAAAAAACATTCAGTACTTC,CASSLPGVKNIQYF
TRBJ2-2,TRBV12-3/TRBV12-4,18,TRBD2,NA,TGTGCCAGCAGTTTAGAGAGACTAGCGGGGGTGCGGGGCGGGGAGCTGTTTTTT,CASSLERLAGVRGGELFF
TRBJ2-3,TRBV15,15,NA,NA,TGTGCCACCAGCAGAGATAGATTGGGATCAGATACGCAGTATTTT,CATSRDRLGSDTQYF
TRBJ2-3,TRBV9,14,NA,NA,TGTGCCAGCAGCCCACAACAGGGACCAGATACGCAGTATTTT,CASSPQQGPDTQYF
TRBJ2-7,TRBV2,15,TRBD2,once,TGTGCCAGCGAGGGGGGCCGCGGGGGGTCCTACGAGCAGTACTTC,CASEGGRGGSYEQYF
TRBJ1-3,TRBV9,18,NA,NA,TGTGCCAGCAGCGTAGGTCCCGCGCCGGGAAACTCTGGAAACACCATATATTTT,CASSVGPAPGNSGNTIYF
TRBJ2-5,TRBV12-3/TRBV12-4,16,TRBD2,few,TGTGCCAGCAGTTTACTAGCGGGGAGCTTAATTGGGACCCAGTACTTC,CASSLLAGSLIGTQYF
TRBJ1-2,TRBV9,14,TRBD1,NA,TGTGCCAGCAGCGCGGGACAGGGGGCAGTTGGCTACACCTTC,CASSAGQGAVGYTF
TRBJ2-7,TRBV20-1,13,NA,few,TGCAGTGCAGCCGGGAATAGAGACTACGAGCAGTACTTC,CSAAGNRDYEQYF
TRBJ2-7,TRBV5-1,13,NA,many,TGCGCCAGCAGCTTGGGACACCTGAACGAGCAGTACTTC,CASSLGHLNEQYF
TRBJ2-3,TRBV5-1,15,NA,NA,TGCGCCAGCAGCTTGGCCGACTTCCAGGGCGATACGCAGTATTTT,CASSLADFQGDTQYF
TRBJ2-7,TRBV5-1,15,NA,NA,TGCGCCAGCAGACCGACAGACATTATCATCTACGAGCAGTACTTC,CASRPTDIIIYEQYF
TRBJ2-5,TRBV28,14,NA,few,TGTGCCAGCAGTTTAGGGGGGGCAGAAGAGACCCAGTACTTC,CASSLGGAEETQYF
TRBJ1-1,TRBV3-1,16,TRBD1,NA,TGTGCCAGCAGCGCTTGGGACAGGGGGATTACCACTGAAGCTTTCTTT,CASSAWDRGITTEAFF
TRBJ2-2,TRBV6-5,13,NA,NA,TGTGCCAGCAGCCGACAGGTCACCGGGGAGCTGTTTTTT,CASSRQVTGELFF
TRBJ2-5,TRBV9,17,NA,NA,TGTGCCAGCAGCGTAGCCTCCGGGTCGTTGGGGCAAGAGACCCAGTACTTC,CASSVASGSLGQETQYF
TRBJ1-1,TRBV5-1,15,TRBD1,NA,TGCGCCAGCAGGATTACAGGGGACTCAGGGACTGAAGCTTTCTTT,CASRITGDSGTEAFF
TRBJ1-5,TRBV10-1,14,NA,NA,TGCGCCAGCAGTTGGGCAGGCAACAATCAGCCCCAGCATTTT,CASSWAGNNQPQHF
TRBJ1-1,TRBV5-1,12,NA,NA,TGCGCCAGCAGTTCTGATCCAGGGAAAGCTTTCTTT,CASSSDPGKAFF
TRBJ1-1,TRBV12-3/TRBV12-4,14,TRBD1,NA,TGTGCCAGCAGTTTAGGGACAGGGAGGACTGAAGCTTTCTTT,CASSLGTGRTEAFF
TRBJ2-7,TRBV7-9,14,NA,many,TGTGCCAGCAGCTTAGCGAGGGGGTCTAGCGAGCAGTACTTC,CASSLARGSSEQYF
TRBJ1-4,TRBV3-1,16,NA,NA,TGTGCCAGCAGCCCGGGGGTTCGGGCAACTAATGAAAAACTGTTTTTT,CASSPGVRATNEKLFF
TRBJ2-1,TRBV5-1,15,NA,many,TGCGCCAGCAGCTTGGTTGGACAGAGCTACAATGAGCAGTTCTTC,CASSLVGQSYNEQFF
TRBJ2-7,TRBV5-6,15,NA,few,TGTGCCAGCAGCTTGGATCCGCGGAGCTCCTACGAGCAGTACTTC,CASSLDPRSSYEQYF
TRBJ2-3,TRBV11-1,21,TRBD2,NA,TGTGCCAGCAGCTTAGCGAAGGGACTAGCGATGCGTGTAGAAAAGACAGATACGCAGTATTTT,CASSLAKGLAMRVEKTDTQYF
TRBJ2-2,TRBV11-2,14,NA,NA,TGTGCCAGCAGCTTAGCGGCGTCGTCTTGGGAGCTGTTTTTT,CASSLAASSWELFF